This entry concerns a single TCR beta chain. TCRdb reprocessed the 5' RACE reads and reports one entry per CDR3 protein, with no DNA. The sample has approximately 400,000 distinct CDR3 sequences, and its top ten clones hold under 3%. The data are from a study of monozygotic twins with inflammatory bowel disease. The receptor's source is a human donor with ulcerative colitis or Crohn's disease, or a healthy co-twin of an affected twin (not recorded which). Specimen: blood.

The CDR3 sequence is CAIGGLSNQPQHF. V is TRBV28 and J is TRBJ1-5; there is no DNA to check the TCRdb D call of TRBD1. The germline gives CDR1 MDHEN, CDR2 SYDVKM. This CDR3 is 13 amino acids long.